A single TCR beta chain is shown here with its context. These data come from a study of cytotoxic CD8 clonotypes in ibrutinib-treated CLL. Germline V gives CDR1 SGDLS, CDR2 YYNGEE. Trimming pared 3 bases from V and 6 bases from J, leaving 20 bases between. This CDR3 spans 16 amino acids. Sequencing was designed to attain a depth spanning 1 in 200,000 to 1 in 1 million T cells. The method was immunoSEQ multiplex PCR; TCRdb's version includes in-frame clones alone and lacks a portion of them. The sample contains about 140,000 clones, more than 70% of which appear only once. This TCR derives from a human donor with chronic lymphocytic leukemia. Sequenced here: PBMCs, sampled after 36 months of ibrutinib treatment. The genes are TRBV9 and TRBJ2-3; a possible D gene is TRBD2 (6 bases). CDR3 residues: CASSGTGTRSSDTQYF. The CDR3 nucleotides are TGTGCCAGCAGCGGGACCGGGACTCGTAGTTCGGATACGCAGTATTTT.